Listed here is a single T cell receptor beta chain. This record comes from a study of cytomegalovirus exposure and HLA in healthy donors. Germline CDR1 is SNHLY and CDR2 is FYNNEI. V lost 8 bases and J lost 0, with 22 bases in between. This CDR3 comprises 17 residues. Primers for the PCR totalled 60 Vbeta and 13 Jbeta. Profiled with immunoSEQ multiplex PCR; TCRdb holds only in-frame clones, not every one. This table holds some 110,000 clones, roughly 73% found once. V is TRBV2 and J is TRBJ1-2; tentatively, D is TRBD1 (6 bases). The receptor was derived from a middle-aged man in good health and CMV-seronegative. Sequencing was carried out using PBMCs. The CDR3 protein is CASGRGGTGGPNYGYTF. Written as DNA, the CDR3 is TGTGCCAGCGGAAGGGGGGGTACGGGAGGGCCTAACTATGGCTACACCTTC.